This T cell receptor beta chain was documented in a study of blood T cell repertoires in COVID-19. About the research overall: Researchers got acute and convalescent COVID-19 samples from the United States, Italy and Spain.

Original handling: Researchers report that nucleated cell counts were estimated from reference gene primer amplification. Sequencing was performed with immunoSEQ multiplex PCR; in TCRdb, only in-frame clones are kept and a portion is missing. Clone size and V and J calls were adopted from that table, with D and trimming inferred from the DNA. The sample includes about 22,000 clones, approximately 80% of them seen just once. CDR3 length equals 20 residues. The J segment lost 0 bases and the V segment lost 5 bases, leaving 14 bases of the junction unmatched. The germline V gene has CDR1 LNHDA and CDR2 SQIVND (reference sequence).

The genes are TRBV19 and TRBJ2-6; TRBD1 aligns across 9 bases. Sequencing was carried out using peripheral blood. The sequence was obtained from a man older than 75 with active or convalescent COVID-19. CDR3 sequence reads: CASSLIPGTGKTSGANVLTF. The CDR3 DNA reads TGTGCCAGTAGTTTGATACCGGGGACAGGGAAAACCTCTGGGGCCAACGTCCTGACTTTC.